Listed below are T cell receptor beta chains from one sample, sequenced in a study of blood T cell repertoires in COVID-19. TCRdb's copy holds only in-frame clones and misses some; the assay was immunoSEQ multiplex PCR. The sample consists of under 150,000 clones, over 75% of them appearing once. Sequenced input: PBMCs or T cells enriched from blood (not recorded which). The receptors derive from a man aged 45-60 years in a cohort exposed to, infected with or recovered from COVID-19 (not recorded which). The CDR3 runs from the conserved cysteine through the conserved F or W. D genes are given only for firm matches. Only some rows state a clone size, as once, few, many or a class for expanded clones.

>TRBV24-1|NA|TRBJ2-5|TRBD1
TGTGCCACCAGTGATTTGCAACCAGGGGGCGGCGAGACCCAGTACTTC
CATSDLQPGGGETQYF
>TRBV24-1|NA|TRBJ2-2|TRBD2
TGTGCCACCAGTGACGCGGGGGGCGGGGAGCTGTTTTTT
CATSDAGGGELFF
>TRBV7-2|NA|TRBJ2-3|NA
TGTGCCAGCAGCTTCGGGAGAGGGGCCACAGATACGCAGTATTTT
CASSFGRGATDTQYF
>TRBV6-1|NA|TRBJ1-2|TRBD1
TGTGCCAGCAGTGAAGCGGTGACAGGGATATTTAATGGCTACACCTTC
CASSEAVTGIFNGYTF
>TRBV24-1|once|TRBJ2-1|TRBD2
TGTGCCACCAGTGATCTCACTAGCGGGAGCGGGGATAATGAGCAGTTCTTC
CATSDLTSGSGDNEQFF
>TRBV27|NA|TRBJ1-2|TRBD1
TGTGCCAGCAGCTCCTGGGGCGGGGACAGGAGGTCTGGCTACACCTTC
CASSSWGGDRRSGYTF
>TRBV6-2/TRBV6-3|NA|TRBJ1-5|TRBD1
TGTGCCAGCAGTTACCAGGGGGCTGGTAGCAATCAGCCCCAGCATTTT
CASSYQGAGSNQPQHF
>TRBV2|NA|TRBJ2-1|TRBD2
TGTGCCAGCCACCTCCTAGCGGGAGCCGGGAATGAGCAGTTCTTC
CASHLLAGAGNEQFF
>TRBV30|NA|TRBJ2-7|NA
TGTGCCTGGACCGCGGACAATTCGAGGAACGAGCAGTACTTC
CAWTADNSRNEQYF
>TRBV7-6|NA|TRBJ2-5|TRBD2
TGTGCCAGCAGCTTAGAGGCCGGGACTAGTGAGGCAGAGACCCAGTACTTC
CASSLEAGTSEAETQYF
>TRBV11-2|NA|TRBJ1-6|TRBD1
TGTGCCAGCAGCTTCGGACAGGAAAATTCACCCCTCCACTTT
CASSFGQENSPLHF
>TRBV19|many|TRBJ2-3|NA
TGTGCCAGTTCTCCGGGGGAGGCCTTCACAGATACGCAGTATTTT
CASSPGEAFTDTQYF
>TRBV7-6|NA|TRBJ1-2|TRBD1
TGTGCCAGCAGCTTAGGGGGACAGGGGGGCTATGGCTACACCTTC
CASSLGGQGGYGYTF
>TRBV2|NA|TRBJ1-2|NA
TGTGCCAGCAGCATAGACTTCGTCGGTGGCTACACCTTC
CASSIDFVGGYTF
>TRBV18|once|TRBJ2-1|NA
TGTGCCAGCTCACCGGGGACTGGGGGTTACAATGAGCAGTTCTTC
CASSPGTGGYNEQFF
>TRBV29-1|NA|TRBJ2-1|NA
TGCAGCGTTGATGCCGGGAGCTCCTACAATGAGCAGTTCTTC
CSVDAGSSYNEQFF
>TRBV5-1|NA|TRBJ1-5|TRBD1
TGCGCCAGCAGCTTGGGACAGGGCTTGCAGCCCCAGCATTTT
CASSLGQGLQPQHF
>TRBV7-9|NA|TRBJ1-1|NA
TGTGCCAGCAGCTTAGCCCTGGGCAGAAACACTGAAGCTTTCTTT
CASSLALGRNTEAFF
>TRBV13|NA|TRBJ1-6|TRBD1
TGTGCCAGCAGCGACGGGACAGCCAATTCACCCCTCCACTTT
CASSDGTANSPLHF
>TRBV6-4|NA|TRBJ2-7|TRBD1
TGTGCCAGCAGTGAACCGACAGGGGGTGAGCAGTACTTC
CASSEPTGGEQYF
>TRBV28|few|TRBJ2-4|NA
TGTGCCAGCAGCTGGGGGCAAACGGTAGCCAAAAACATTCAGTACTTC
CASSWGQTVAKNIQYF
>TRBV4-1|once|TRBJ1-1|NA
TGCGCCAGCAGCCGAGACCTAATGAACACTGAAGCTTTCTTT
CASSRDLMNTEAFF
>TRBV19|NA|TRBJ2-3|NA
TGTGCCAGTACCCGAGCGGGCCTCACAGATACGCAGTATTTT
CASTRAGLTDTQYF
>TRBV12-3/TRBV12-4|NA|TRBJ1-3|NA
TGTGCCAGCAGTTTCAGGGGTGGAAACACCATATATTTT
CASSFRGGNTIYF
>TRBV5-4|NA|TRBJ2-3|TRBD1
TGTGCCAGCAGCATCCCCGCGACAGGGTTCGATACGCAGTATTTT
CASSIPATGFDTQYF
>TRBV6-5|NA|TRBJ1-1|NA
TGTGCCAGCAGGGCGGGGACGTACACTGAAGCTTTCTTT
CASRAGTYTEAFF
>TRBV11-2|NA|TRBJ2-7|NA
TGTGCCAGCACGTTGGCGGGAAGCTACGAGCAGTACTTC
CASTLAGSYEQYF
>TRBV15|NA|TRBJ2-7|NA
TGTGCCACCAGCAGAGATCACAGGGAGACTTACGAGCAGTACTTC
CATSRDHRETYEQYF
>TRBV19|NA|TRBJ2-2|NA
TGTGCCAGTAGTATAGCAGGAGCGGGCGCGGGGGAGCTGTTTTTT
CASSIAGAGAGELFF
>TRBV7-6|NA|TRBJ2-5|TRBD2
TGTGCCAGCAGACCTAGCGGGGCGGGGACCCAGTACTTC
CASRPSGAGTQYF
>TRBV19|NA|TRBJ1-4|NA
TGTGCCAGTAGCACGGGGGAGGGGCATGAAAAACTGTTTTTT
CASSTGEGHEKLFF
>TRBV2|NA|TRBJ1-2|TRBD1
TGTGCCAGCAGCGGGACAGGGCCCTATGGCTACACCTTC
CASSGTGPYGYTF
>TRBV7-9|NA|TRBJ1-4|TRBD1
TGTGCCAGCAGCTTAGGAGAAGACAGGGGGCGCGAGGGGTCGGAAAAACTGTTTTTT
CASSLGEDRGREGSEKLFF
>TRBV5-1|NA|TRBJ2-6|NA
TGCGCCAGCATGATAACAGCTGGGGCCAACGTCCTGACTTTC
CASMITAGANVLTF
>TRBV19|NA|TRBJ2-1|NA
TGTGCCAGTAGTATCCCCCTAGGTAGTTCTTGGAATGAGCAGTTCTTC
CASSIPLGSSWNEQFF
>TRBV5-1|NA|TRBJ1-4|NA
TGCGCCAGCAGCCTAGCAGGAGTATCTAATGAAAAACTGTTTTTT
CASSLAGVSNEKLFF
>TRBV20-1|NA|TRBJ2-7|NA
TGCAGTGCTACTATGTACTACGAGCAGTACTTC
CSATMYYEQYF
>TRBV7-2|NA|TRBJ1-6|NA
TGTGCCAGCAGCCAACACGGACGGGGGATCTATAATTCACCCCTCCACTTT
CASSQHGRGIYNSPLHF
>TRBV3-1/TRBV3-2|NA|TRBJ1-4|NA
TGTGCCAGCAGCCAAGTACAGGGTAAACTGTTTTTT
CASSQVQGKLFF